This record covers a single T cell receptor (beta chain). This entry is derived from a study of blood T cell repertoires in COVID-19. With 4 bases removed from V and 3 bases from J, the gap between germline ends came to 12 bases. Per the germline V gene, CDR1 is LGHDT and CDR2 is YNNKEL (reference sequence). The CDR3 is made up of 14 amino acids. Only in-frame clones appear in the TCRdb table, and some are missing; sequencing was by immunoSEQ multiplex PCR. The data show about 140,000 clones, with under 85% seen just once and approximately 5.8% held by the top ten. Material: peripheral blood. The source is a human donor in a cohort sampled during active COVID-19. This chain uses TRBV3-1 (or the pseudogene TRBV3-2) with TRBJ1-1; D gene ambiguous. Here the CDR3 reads CASSLGVLDTEAFF. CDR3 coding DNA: TGTGCCAGCAGCCTCGGGGTATTGGACACTGAAGCTTTCTTT.